This entry describes one T cell receptor beta chain. The data were taken from a study of blood T cell repertoires in COVID-19. Study-wide background: Acute and convalescent COVID-19 samples came from the United States, Italy and Spain. PBMCs, B-cell-depleted T cells, or T cells were the source of the cDNA or gDNA that made up the material.

In the source study's methods: Quantification of nucleated cells was approximated via reference gene primer amplification. Sequencing used immunoSEQ multiplex PCR; TCRdb keeps in-frame clones, though not all of them. V and J calls and clone size are copied from that table; D and trimming were computed from the DNA. The table lists over 40,000 clones, 92% of them singletons. Specimen: peripheral blood. This TCR was recovered from a human donor in a cohort sampled during active COVID-19.

The CDR3 here is CASSLPGGSNRKEQYF. In nucleotides, the CDR3 is TGTGCCAGCTCACTCCCCGGCGGGAGTAATCGGAAAGAGCAGTACTTC. This chain connects TRBV18 to TRBJ2-7; 7 nucleotides agree with TRBD2. V lost 4 bases and J lost 7; bases outside the gene matches: 16. Germline CDR1 reads KGHSH; CDR2 reads LQKENI. The CDR3 is 16 residues long.